The rows below give T cell receptor beta chains drawn from one sample of a study of T cells after yellow fever vaccination. A single record per CDR3 protein comes from TCRdb applying MiXCR to the 5' RACE reads. The sample holds a few hundred thousand distinct CDR3 sequences; 8.7% are singletons and the top ten take over 3%. Sequenced here: CD4+ T cells sorted from PBMCs, sampled 5 days after the yellow fever booster vaccination. The receptors here all came from a man younger than 35 who received the YFV17D yellow fever vaccine. Both conserved end residues are part of each CDR3. D genes are given only for firm matches. The size entry is marked missing in some rows and otherwise reads once, few, many or a size class.

J	V	size	D	DNA	CDR3
TRBJ2-7	TRBV20-1	few	TRBD1	TGCAGTGTTAACAGGGGCCTGAACGAGCAGTACTTC	CSVNRGLNEQYF
TRBJ2-7	TRBV3-1	few	TRBD1	TGTGCCAGCAGCCAAGAAGGGGGCCCATCCGAGCAGTACTTC	CASSQEGGPSEQYF
TRBJ2-1	TRBV19	many	TRBD1	TGTGCCAGTAGTCGAGGGGGCGGTGAGCAGTTCTTC	CASSRGGGEQFF
TRBJ1-1	TRBV7-8	few	NA	TGTGCCAGCAGCTTACTAGGAGGGGCTAACACTGAAGCTTTCTTT	CASSLLGGANTEAFF
TRBJ1-2	TRBV7-9	NA	NA	TGTGCCAGCAGCTTAGGCTCTGGGGAGGATGGCTACACCTTC	CASSLGSGEDGYTF
TRBJ2-3	TRBV6-2/TRBV6-3	few	NA	TGTGCCAGCAGTTACGGTACCGCCGGCAAGGGTTTTAATACGCAGTATTTT	CASSYGTAGKGFNTQYF
TRBJ1-2	TRBV5-1	NA	TRBD1	TGCGCCAGCAGATATGGACAGGGAACCCTCTATGGCTACACCTTC	CASRYGQGTLYGYTF
TRBJ2-7	TRBV6-5	NA	NA	TGTGCCAGCAGTTCCCGAAGGGGTACTTGGCGCGAGCAGTACTTC	CASSSRRGTWREQYF
TRBJ1-4	TRBV14	many	NA	TGTGCCAGCAGCCAGGACACATCGCGTGAAAAACTGTTTTTT	CASSQDTSREKLFF
TRBJ1-5	TRBV5-1	NA	NA	TGCGCCAGCAGCCCAGGGCAGGGAGGCGGCAATCAGCCCCAGCATTTT	CASSPGQGGGNQPQHF
TRBJ2-5	TRBV12-3/TRBV12-4	NA	NA	TGTGCCAGCTGCATGGGCGGGGAAGAGACCCACTACTTC	CASCMGGEETHYF
TRBJ2-7	TRBV7-9	NA	NA	TGTGCCAGCAGCTTTACAAGCTCCTACGAGCAGTACTTC	CASSFTSSYEQYF
TRBJ2-5	TRBV6-2/TRBV6-3	NA	TRBD2	TGTGCCAGCAGTTACTCGGGACTATCTGAGACCCAGTACTTC	CASSYSGLSETQYF
TRBJ2-3	TRBV6-5	few	NA	TGTGCCAGCAGTTATGGAGGGGCCGGCACAGATACGCAGTATTTT	CASSYGGAGTDTQYF
TRBJ2-1	TRBV28	many	NA	TGTGCCAGCAGTTTCTTAGGGGGTATTGAGCAGTTCTTC	CASSFLGGIEQFF
TRBJ1-5	TRBV20-1	few	TRBD1	TGCAGTGCTAGGAACAGGGGGCCGGGGCAGCCCCAGCATTTT	CSARNRGPGQPQHF
TRBJ2-1	TRBV4-3	few	TRBD2	TGCGCCAGCAGCCAAAGAAGCGGGGGGGCCAATGTGAATGAGCAGTTCTTC	CASSQRSGGANVNEQFF